Shown below are 20 T cell receptor beta chains from a single sample sequenced in a study of early T cells in non-severe SARS-CoV-2 infection. MiXCR, applied by TCRdb to the 5' RACE reads, yields one record per CDR3 protein. The sample comprises tens of thousands of distinct CDR3 sequences, over 7% of which are singletons, and less than 25% rests with the top ten. The sequenced sample consisted of whole blood. These receptors were collected from an adult who was a healthcare worker with PCR-confirmed SARS-CoV-2 infection or an uninfected control (not recorded which).

This clonotype was recorded at least ten times. The rearrangement uses TRBV7-2 and TRBJ1-2; TRBD1 might be the D (5 bases). The CDR3 extends over 15 amino acids. Trimming left V 0 bases short and J 2 bases short, with 10 bases between. Germline V gene sequence: CDR1 SGHTA, CDR2 FQGNSA. CDR3 nucleotides: TGTGCCAGCAGCTTAGCGGCAGGGACCAACTATGGCTACACCTTC. Its translation: CASSLAAGTNYGYTF.

V and J are TRBV7-6 and TRBJ2-3, with no clear D. Trimming took off 5 bases at V and 2 bases at J, with 14 bases between the two ends. The CDR3 has 15 residues. Germline values: CDR1 SGHVS, CDR2 FNYEAQ. DNA of the CDR3: TGTGCCAGCAGCCCTTCCTCGGATCACACAGATACGCAGTATTTT. This gives the protein CASSPSSDHTDTQYF.

V is TRBV18 and J is TRBJ2-2; D call uncertain. V lost 6 bases, J lost 7 bases, and 12 bases lay in between. Per the germline V gene, CDR1 is KGHSH and CDR2 is LQKENI. The CDR3 has 13 residues. The CDR3 region is CASSIRQNGELFF. CDR3 in DNA: TGTGCCAGCTCGATAAGACAAAACGGGGAGCTGTTTTTT.

The chain carries TRBV20-1 and TRBJ1-4; no definite D call. Per the germline V gene, CDR1 is DFQATT and CDR2 is SNEGSKA (reference sequence). The length of the CDR3 is 14 residues. The V end lost 1 base, the J end lost 5 bases, and 11 bases lay between the germline ends. As DNA, the CDR3 is TGCAGTGCTAGAGCGCAGCTTTACAATGAAAAACTGTTTTTT. Translating it yields CSARAQLYNEKLFF.

This chain connects TRBV11-3 to TRBJ2-1; 10 nucleotides agree with TRBD2. From germline, CDR1 is SGHNT and CDR2 YENEEA. With V trimmed by 3 bases and J by 5 bases, 7 bases remained unmatched. The CDR3 length is 16 residues. The CDR3 DNA reads TGTGCCAGCAGCTTGAGACTAGCGGGCCTTGACAATGAGCAGTTCTTC. Protein: CASSLRLAGLDNEQFF.

This clonotype came up a few times. The junction and the germline gene differ at one end; a read error may be behind it. The chain carries TRBV7-9 and TRBJ2-5; the match to TRBD2 covers 8 bases. Germline V gene data show CDR1 as SEHNR and CDR2 as FQNEAQ (reference sequence). CDR3 length: 14 amino acids. CDR3 coding DNA: TGTGCCAGCAGCGTAGCTAGCGGGCAAGAGACCCAGTACTTC. Protein sequence: CASSVASGQETQYF.

Regarding this clonotype: The junction departs from the called germline gene at one end, perhaps through a read error. The chain employs TRBV7-2 and TRBJ1-1, with a weak D call TRBD1 (6 bases). The germline V gene encodes CDR1 SGHTA and CDR2 FQGNSA. The CDR3 consists of 14 residues. In nucleotides, the CDR3 is TGTGTCAGCGGACAGCCTCCAGAGAACACTGAAGCTTTCTTT. It is translated as CVSGQPPENTEAFF.

V and J are TRBV6-2 or TRBV6-3 and TRBJ2-1; the match to TRBD1 covers 11 bases. Germline V gene data show CDR1 as MNHEY and CDR2 as SVGEGT. V lost 2 bases to trimming and J lost 3 bases; unmatched junction nucleotides: 3. This CDR3 region has 16 residues. This CDR3 reads CASSYRDRGFYNEQFF. CDR3 in DNA: TGTGCCAGCAGTTACCGGGACAGGGGGTTCTACAATGAGCAGTTCTTC.

This clonotype was observed at least ten times. V usage is TRBV20-1 and J usage is TRBJ1-5; D unresolved. The CDR3 has 16 residues. Trimming stripped 3 bases from V and 1 base from J, with 16 bases between. From germline, CDR1 is DFQATT and CDR2 SNEGSKA (reference sequence). The CDR3, as DNA: TGCAGTGCTAGGGAGCCCAAGGGTGGGAGCAATCAGCCCCAGCATTTT. Translating it yields CSAREPKGGSNQPQHF.

This clonotype was picked up many times. The genes are TRBV11-3 and TRBJ2-1; the D is unclear. Per the germline V gene, CDR1 is SGHNT and CDR2 is YENEEA. The CDR3 covers 13 residues. V dropped 3 bases and J dropped 10 bases, with 13 bases sitting between them. In nucleotides, the CDR3 is TGTGCCAGCAGCTTTCTGAGCGCCGGAGAGCAGTTCTTC. This translates into CASSFLSAGEQFF.

This clonotype came up many times. The chain couples TRBV30 to TRBJ1-1; D unclear. The ends were cut back, 0 bases at V and 4 bases at J, with 9 bases in the middle. The germline gives CDR1 GTSNPN, CDR2 SVGIG (reference sequence). This CDR3 region has 13 residues. The CDR3: CAWSVLPSTEAFF. In DNA form, the CDR3 reads TGTGCCTGGAGTGTACTCCCCAGCACTGAAGCTTTCTTT.

This clonotype has more than one count but fewer than ten. The chain carries TRBV18 and TRBJ1-2, with D hard to call. V lost 2 bases to trimming and J lost 0 bases, with 13 bases between them. The V gene's germline CDR1 is KGHSH and CDR2 LQKENI. The CDR3 runs to 16 residues. The CDR3 reads CASSPARMVSNYGYTF. The CDR3 bases are TGTGCCAGCTCACCAGCTCGGATGGTTTCTAACTATGGCTACACCTTC.

This clonotype appeared many times. V is TRBV5-1 and J is TRBJ2-7; D gene ambiguous. The ends were cut back, 6 bases at V and 6 bases at J, with 13 bases in the middle. This CDR3 region has 12 residues. Germline loops: CDR1 SGHRS, CDR2 YFSETQ. The CDR3: CASTDTLGEQYF. The CDR3 nucleotides read TGCGCCAGCACAGACACCCTCGGCGAGCAGTACTTC.

This clonotype was observed many times. This chain joins TRBV28 and TRBJ1-2; D is ambiguous. Trimming pared 2 bases from V and 4 bases from J, leaving 8 bases between. In germline, CDR1 is MDHEN, CDR2 SYDVKM. This CDR3 has 13 residues. This CDR3 is CASSLTASYGYTF. The CDR3 DNA follows: TGTGCCAGCAGTTTAACAGCCTCCTATGGCTACACCTTC.

V and J are TRBV18 and TRBJ2-1, with D unresolved. Between the trimmed V and J ends, which lost 3 bases and 7 bases, there was a span of 4 bases. The germline CDR1 and CDR2 sequences are KGHSH and LQKENI. The CDR3 is 11 residues long. The DNA of the CDR3 is TGTGCCAGCTCACCCGAGAATGAGCAGTTCTTC. As protein: CASSPENEQFF.

This clonotype was observed many times. The chain couples TRBV19 to TRBJ2-5; D is perhaps TRBD2 (7 bases). Trimming cost V 3 bases and J 5 bases, with 16 bases left between them. CDR3 length equals 15 residues. Looked up from germline, CDR1 is LNHDA and CDR2 is SQIVND (reference sequence). CDR3 coding DNA: TGTGCCAGTAGTATCGGCGGGGGCCTGGGGGAGACCCAGTACTTC. Its protein is CASSIGGGLGETQYF.

This clonotype was detected only a few times. The V and J genes are TRBV7-3 and TRBJ2-2; 7 bases are shared with TRBD2. This CDR3 is built from 12 residues. Germline trimming cut 4 bases from V and 9 bases from J; bases unmatched to any gene: 2. Germline V gives CDR1 SGHTA, CDR2 FQGTGA. CDR3 DNA: TGTGCCAGCAGCTCGGGAGGCCGGGAGCTGTTTTTT. As protein: CASSSGGRELFF.

Details on this clonotype: At one end, the junction sequence differs from germline, possibly due to a read error. The rearrangement links TRBV20-1 to TRBJ1-1; a weak D match, TRBD1 (5 bases). The CDR3 consists of 14 residues. Germline V lookup: CDR1 DFQATT, CDR2 SNEGSKA (reference sequence). The CDR3 loop is CSAREGTQNTEVFF. The CDR3 DNA is TGCAGTGCTAGAGAGGGGACCCAGAACACTGAAGTTTTCTTT.

In its sample, this clonotype was seen many times. The V gene is TRBV7-2, the J gene TRBJ1-1, with D possibly matching TRBD1 (5 bases). Per the germline V gene, CDR1 is SGHTA and CDR2 is FQGNSA. V was cut by 2 bases and J by 2 bases, with 9 bases left in between. This CDR3 is built from 14 residues. CDR3 in amino acids: CASSLQGTNTEAFF. CDR3 in DNA: TGTGCCAGCAGCTTACAGGGAACTAACACTGAAGCTTTCTTT. Variable domain in full (rest from reference TRBV7-2 and TRBJ1-1): GAGVSQSPSNKVTEKGKDVELRCDPISGHTALYWYRQSLGQGLEFLIYFQGNSAPDKSGLPSDRFSAERTGGSVSTLTIQRTQQEDSAVYLCASSLQGTNTEAFFGQGTRLTVV.

This clonotype appeared a few times. J is TRBJ1-1 and V is TRBV4-1; 7 nucleotides align to TRBD1. Trimming took 1 base from V and 0 from J; bases not matched to a gene: 5. CDR3 length: 16 residues. Germline assignment: CDR1 MGHRA and CDR2 YSYEKL. CDR3 sequence (DNA): TGCGCCAGCAGCCAAGTCAGACAGGGACTGAACACTGAAGCTTTCTTT. This translates into CASSQVRQGLNTEAFF.